The 7 T cell receptor beta chains given below trace back to one sample, sequenced in a study of cytomegalovirus exposure and HLA in healthy donors. A multiplex PCR was run with 60 Vbeta primers and 13 Jbeta primers. Clones were read by immunoSEQ multiplex PCR, and TCRdb kept only the in-frame ones, dropping some. The sample has 150,000 to 200,000 clones; around 84% are singletons. The specimen was PBMCs. All receptors come from a man between 18 and 35 years old in good health and CMV-seronegative.

Regarding this clone: A junction boundary mismatches the germline segment, possibly from a read error. V and J are TRBV7-7 and TRBJ1-4; unclear D gene. Germline V CDR1 and CDR2: SSHAT, FNYEAQ (reference sequence). The CDR3 length is 15 residues. CDR3 sequence: CASSLAATPGEKLFF. The DNA for the CDR3 is TGTGCTAGCAGCTTAGCAGCGACCCCGGGTGAAAAACTGTTTTTT.

The table lists this clone with a count of one. V usage is TRBV2 and J usage is TRBJ2-3, with TRBD2 identical over 8 bases. The CDR3 is 14 amino acids. The germline V gene encodes CDR1 SNHLY and CDR2 FYNNEI. Trimming cost V 9 bases and J 1 base; bases outside gene matches: 6. CDR3 residues: CASVGRGGTDTQYF. The DNA of the CDR3 is TGTGCCAGTGTCGGGCGGGGGGGCACAGATACGCAGTATTTT.

This rearrangement joins TRBV9 to TRBJ2-7, with 7 bases lining up with TRBD1. CDR3 length equals 13 residues. Germline V gene data show CDR1 as SGDLS and CDR2 as YYNGEE. V gave up 0 bases and J gave up 5 bases; unmatched junction bases: 2. CDR3 protein: CASSVGQGNEQYF. CDR3 nucleotides: TGTGCCAGCAGCGTAGGACAGGGTAACGAGCAGTACTTC.

This clone appeared once. The genes are TRBV7-9 and TRBJ1-1; D gene ambiguous. The V and J ends lost 3 bases and 10 bases respectively, with 15 bases between them. In germline, CDR1 is SEHNR, CDR2 FQNEAQ (reference sequence). CDR3 length: 13 amino acids. The CDR3 DNA is TGTGCCAGCAGCTTCACAAGCGGTGGCTTAGCTTTCTTT. Encoded protein: CASSFTSGGLAFF.

This rearrangement joins TRBV25-1 to TRBJ1-1; D gene ambiguous. Trimming pared 2 bases from V and 3 bases from J, leaving 7 bases between. The CDR3 is 13 amino acids. Germline assignment: CDR1 MGHDK and CDR2 SYGVNS. As DNA, the CDR3 is TGTGCCAGCAGTGAACCTGGAGACACTGAAGCTTTCTTT. It yields the protein CASSEPGDTEAFF.

J is TRBJ2-7 and V is TRBV2, with unresolved D. V was cut by 7 bases and J by 3 bases, with 7 bases left in between. The CDR3 consists of 11 residues. Germline V CDR1 and CDR2: SNHLY, FYNNEI. DNA of the CDR3: TGTGCCAGCACAAAGAGCTACGAGCAGTACTTC. It codes for CASTKSYEQYF.

J is TRBJ1-2 and V is TRBV7-3, with D possibly TRBD1 on 5 matching bases. The CDR3 sequence is 14 residues long. CDR1 is SGHTA, CDR2 FQGTGA, per germline. V lost 1 base and J 8 bases, leaving 14 bases between the germline ends. This chain's CDR3 is CASSLNTGGAGYTF. CDR3 coding DNA: TGTGCCAGCAGCTTAAACACAGGCGGGGCGGGCTACACCTTC. The full variable domain, its missing parts supplied by reference TRBV7-3 and TRBJ1-2, is GAGVSQTPSNKVTEKGKYVELRCDPISGHTALYWYRQSLGQGPEFLIYFQGTGAADDSGLPNDRFFAVRPEGSVSTLKIQRTERGDSAVYLCASSLNTGGAGYTFGSGTRLTVV.